This entry lists 31 T cell receptor beta chains sequenced from one sample in a study of shared T cell receptors in the human thymus. TCRdb's table, derived via immunoSEQ multiplex PCR, lists solely in-frame clones and lacks some. The sample lists 700,000 or so clones; 70% to 90% were seen once. This sample also appeared in a second study, on human thymus T cells.

Sample: thymocytes. These receptors were collected from a girl in the first two years of life with a congenital heart defect.

This clone was recorded only once. The V gene is TRBV20-1, the J gene TRBJ1-2, with 9 bases identical to TRBD1. The CDR3 spans 11 residues. Germline V CDR1 and CDR2: DFQATT, SNEGSKA (reference sequence). V shed 5 bases and J 7 bases; nucleotides not matched to a gene: 2. CDR3 bases: TGCAGTGCTGACAGGGGGTCTGGCTACACCTTC. Protein sequence: CSADRGSGYTF.

V gene TRBV9 combines with J gene TRBJ2-5; tentative D call: TRBD1 (6 bases). The germline V gene encodes CDR1 SGDLS and CDR2 YYNGEE. CDR3 size: 13 residues. Trimming took 0 bases from V and 5 from J, leaving 8 bases between them. Here the CDR3 DNA reads TGTGCCAGCAGCGTAGCAGGGGACGAGACCCAGTACTTC. Encoded protein: CASSVAGDETQYF.

The J gene is TRBJ1-2, the V gene TRBV7-8, with D perhaps TRBD1 (5 bases). Germline CDR1 is SGHVS and CDR2 is FQNEAQ. The CDR3 loop spans 15 amino acids. The germline V and J ends were trimmed by 5 bases and 1 base, with 14 bases remaining between them. The DNA for the CDR3 is TGTGCCAGCAGCCTTCGGGACTCCCGTAACTATGGCTACACCTTC. As protein: CASSLRDSRNYGYTF.

This chain connects TRBV7-2 to TRBJ2-1; 9 bases align to TRBD2. V dropped 1 base and J dropped 5; count of bases not matched to a gene: 3. The CDR3 length is 15 residues. Germline-derived CDR1 and CDR2 are SGHTA and FQGNSA. The CDR3 here is CASSLVAGVNNEQFF. The CDR3 DNA is TGTGCCAGCAGCTTAGTAGCGGGGGTCAACAATGAGCAGTTCTTC.

The rearrangement uses TRBV2 and TRBJ2-5; D is unresolved. Trimming cost V 6 bases and J 5 bases, with 7 bases left between them. The CDR3 loop spans 11 amino acids. Germline CDR1 is SNHLY and CDR2 is FYNNEI. The chain's CDR3 is CASSKLETQYF. The CDR3 region has the DNA TGTGCCAGCAGCAAACTGGAGACCCAGTACTTC.

This clone showed up just once. The chain carries TRBV10-3 and TRBJ1-2; possibly TRBD1 for D (6 bases). V gave up 2 bases and J gave up 8 bases, with 18 bases separating them. The germline V gene has CDR1 ENHRY and CDR2 SYGVKD. The CDR3 runs to 15 residues. The CDR3 DNA reads TGTGCCATCAGTGAGACCCGGGACATCATTATGGGCTACACCTTC. Translating it yields CAISETRDIIMGYTF.

CDR3 DNA: TGTGCCAGCAACAGAGCTGGGGCCAACGTCCTGACTTTC. Its translation: CASNRAGANVLTF. The chain is built from TRBV10-3 and TRBJ2-6; D is ambiguous. CDR3 length equals 13 residues. Trimming left V 10 bases short and J 2 bases short, with 9 bases between. CDR1 is ENHRY, CDR2 SYGVKD, per germline.

This chain joins TRBV6-1 and TRBJ1-1, with 7 bases fitting TRBD1. The V and J ends lost 5 bases and 7 bases, in that order; junction bases with no gene match: 7. The CDR3 length is 13 residues. Germline CDR1 is MNHNS and CDR2 is SASEGT. As DNA, the CDR3 is TGTGCCAGCAGTAGGGGGTGGACAGGTGAAGCTTTCTTT. Its translation is CASSRGWTGEAFF.

The rearrangement links TRBV4-1 to TRBJ2-7; the D gene is possibly TRBD2 (6 bases). The CDR3 runs 12 residues. Trimming pared 5 bases from V and 1 base from J, leaving 6 bases between. Per germline, CDR1 MGHRA and CDR2 YSYEKL. The CDR3 sequence: CASSGGSYEQYF. The CDR3 coding sequence is TGCGCCAGCAGCGGGGGGTCCTACGAGCAGTACTTC.

This clone was picked up one time. The V call is TRBV18, the J call TRBJ2-5, with D possibly matching TRBD1 (6 bases). This CDR3 region has 14 residues. Trimming removed 1 base at V and 3 bases at J, with 9 bases between. CDR1 KGHSH and CDR2 LQKENI come from the germline V gene. CDR3 amino acids: CASSPRGLEETQYF. For the CDR3, the DNA is TGTGCCAGCTCACCACGGGGGCTAGAAGAGACCCAGTACTTC.

The chain joins TRBV9 to TRBJ1-6, with D uncertain. CDR3 length equals 17 residues. Looked up from germline, CDR1 is SGDLS and CDR2 is YYNGEE. V gave up 0 bases and J gave up 0 bases, with 10 bases separating them. The CDR3, as DNA: TGTGCCAGCAGCGTAGCTGAGAGAAGCTCCTATAATTCACCCCTCCACTTT. It is translated as CASSVAERSSYNSPLHF.

The J gene is TRBJ2-7, the V gene TRBV6-1, with 10 bases that match TRBD2. The CDR3 contains 17 residues. The germline V gene encodes CDR1 MNHNS and CDR2 SASEGT. V shed 0 bases, J shed 1 base, and the junction held 6 bases outside the gene matches. The CDR3 region is CASSEAWVAGGSYEQYF. In DNA form, the CDR3 reads TGTGCCAGCAGTGAAGCGTGGGTAGCGGGGGGATCCTACGAGCAGTACTTC.

This clone has only one observation. The rearrangement joins TRBV30 to TRBJ1-1, with 7 positions matching TRBD1. Germline V CDR1 and CDR2: GTSNPN, SVGIG (reference sequence). The V segment lost 0 bases and the J segment 4 bases; nucleotides outside the gene matches: 11. The CDR3 has 16 amino acids. In DNA, the CDR3 is TGTGCCTGGAGTGTAGGGGGAGACAGGGAGATCACTGAAGCTTTCTTT. Its protein product is CAWSVGGDREITEAFF.

V usage is TRBV18 and J usage is TRBJ2-1; no firm D call. CDR1 and CDR2 from the germline V gene are KGHSH and LQKENI. The V end was cut by 7 bases, the J end by 0 bases, with 10 bases between. The CDR3 extends over 14 amino acids. CDR3 loop: CASLRLSSYNEQFF. CDR3 sequence (DNA): TGTGCCAGCTTGAGACTCAGCTCCTACAATGAGCAGTTCTTC.

The rearrangement joins TRBV11-2 to TRBJ2-7; 9 nucleotides agree with TRBD1. V shed 4 bases, J shed 2 bases, and the junction held 6 bases outside the gene matches. CDR3 length: 15 residues. The V gene's germline CDR1 is SGHAT and CDR2 FQNNGV. Written as DNA, the CDR3 is TGTGCCAGCAGCTCCGGACAGGGGAGGCCCTACGAGCAGTACTTC. Protein sequence: CASSSGQGRPYEQYF.

The chain has TRBV5-1 and TRBJ2-1, with D tentatively TRBD2 (6 bases). V was clipped by 0 bases and J by 4 bases, with 14 bases between them. The germline gives CDR1 SGHRS, CDR2 YFSETQ. CDR3 length: 16 residues. The CDR3 sequence is CASSLARGFWYNEQFF. Here the CDR3 DNA reads TGCGCCAGCAGCTTGGCCCGGGGGTTTTGGTACAATGAGCAGTTCTTC.

This chain connects TRBV27 to TRBJ1-6; 10 positions match TRBD1. Germline values: CDR1 MNHEY, CDR2 SMNVEV (reference sequence). There are 18 residues in the CDR3. Trimming removed 2 bases from V and 7 bases from J; junction bases left unmatched: 11. In nucleotides, the CDR3 is TGTGCCAGCAGTTTACTATTTTTGGACAGGGGGTGGAATTCACCCCTCCACTTT. Encoded protein: CASSLLFLDRGWNSPLHF.

V gene TRBV19 combines with J gene TRBJ2-3, with TRBD1 identical over 7 bases. Losses at the gene ends were 5 bases for V and 2 bases for J; bases not matched to a gene: 7. This CDR3 has 15 amino acids. In germline, CDR1 is LNHDA, CDR2 SQIVND (reference sequence). The CDR3 DNA reads as TGTGCCAGTAGTGACCGGACAGGCCCCACAGATACGCAGTATTTT. It codes for CASSDRTGPTDTQYF. Supplemented by reference TRBV19 and TRBJ2-3, the full variable domain reads DGGITQSPKYLFRKEGQNVTLSCEQNLNHDAMYWYRQDPGQGLRLIYYSQIVNDFQKGDIAEGYSVSREKKESFPLTVTSAQKNPTAFYLCASSDRTGPTDTQYFGPGTRLTVL.

This chain uses TRBV29-1 with TRBJ1-1, with D unresolved. The length of the CDR3 is 14 residues. The germline V and J ends were trimmed by 8 bases and 0 bases, with 16 bases remaining between them. Germline V gives CDR1 SQVTM, CDR2 ANQGSEA. The CDR3 protein is CSHRHATMNTEAFF. The CDR3 nucleotides read TGCAGCCATCGACACGCGACAATGAACACTGAAGCTTTCTTT.

The rearrangement links TRBV6-5 to TRBJ2-7; 10 positions agree with TRBD1. Germline lookup yields CDR1 MNHEY and CDR2 SVGAGI. With 2 bases clipped from V and 6 bases from J, the junction kept 1 base outside the gene matches. This CDR3 region has 13 residues. The CDR3 region has the DNA TGTGCCAGCAGTTACGGGACAGGGGCCGAGCAGTACTTC. It is translated as CASSYGTGAEQYF.

The chain is built from TRBV6-5 and TRBJ1-1, with D possibly TRBD1 on 5 matching bases. Trimming removed 2 bases from V and 4 bases from J, with 14 bases in between. The CDR3 has 15 residues. CDR1 MNHEY and CDR2 SVGAGI come from the germline V gene. The CDR3 sequence is CASSYNAGLGTEAFF. CDR3 DNA sequence: TGTGCCAGCAGTTACAATGCGGGGCTGGGCACTGAAGCTTTCTTT.

The table lists this clone with a count of one. V usage is TRBV15 and J usage is TRBJ1-2, with TRBD1 as a possible D gene (5 bases). The CDR3 totals 16 residues. V lost 0 bases and J lost 4, with 15 bases in between. Germline loops: CDR1 LNHNV, CDR2 YYDKDF (reference sequence). This chain's CDR3 is CATSRDVAGLLYGYTF. CDR3 nucleotides: TGTGCCACCAGCAGAGATGTGGCAGGGCTCCTCTATGGCTACACCTTC.

The chain couples TRBV6-1 to TRBJ1-2; 10 bases align to TRBD1. Germline CDR1 is MNHNS and CDR2 is SASEGT. The V segment lost 7 bases and the J segment 6 bases; nucleotides outside the gene matches: 8. This CDR3 contains 14 residues. The CDR3 loop is CASIISGTGDGYTF. Here the CDR3 DNA reads TGTGCCAGCATCATCTCCGGGACAGGGGATGGCTACACCTTC.

V and J are TRBV11-2 and TRBJ1-1; D is possibly TRBD1 (5 bases). CDR3 length: 14 residues. The germline gives CDR1 SGHAT, CDR2 FQNNGV. V lost 4 bases, J lost 2 bases, and 11 bases lay in between. In DNA, the CDR3 is TGTGCCAGCAGCTGCTGGACAAGCAACACTGAAGCTTTCTTT. Its protein product is CASSCWTSNTEAFF.

V gene TRBV7-2 combines with J gene TRBJ2-4; D call uncertain. The V gene lost 1 base and the J gene lost 3 bases, with 13 bases spanning the gap. Germline-derived CDR1 and CDR2 are SGHTA and FQGNSA. The CDR3 runs 16 residues. CDR3 protein: CASSLVPGYDKNIQYF. CDR3 bases: TGTGCCAGCAGCTTAGTGCCAGGATACGACAAAAACATTCAGTACTTC. The variable domain in full, completed from reference TRBV7-2 and TRBJ2-4, reads GAGVSQSPSNKVTEKGKDVELRCDPISGHTALYWYRQSLGQGLEFLIYFQGNSAPDKSGLPSDRFSAERTGGSVSTLTIQRTQQEDSAVYLCASSLVPGYDKNIQYFGAGTRLSVL.

The rearrangement uses TRBV7-2 and TRBJ2-7, with TRBD1 matching over 7 bases. V dropped 5 bases and J dropped 3; count of bases not matched to a gene: 10. Germline lookup yields CDR1 SGHTA and CDR2 FQGNSA. The CDR3 spans 15 residues. DNA for the CDR3: TGTGCCAGCAGCGACCCCCGGGACAGAAACTACGAGCAGTACTTC. Its protein product is CASSDPRDRNYEQYF.

The gene calls are TRBV4-1 and TRBJ1-2; D is undetermined. Germline-derived CDR1 and CDR2 are MGHRA and YSYEKL. The CDR3 length is 15 residues. Trimming left V 0 bases short and J 5 bases short, with 13 bases between. CDR3 coding DNA: TGCGCCAGCAGCCAAGAACGGGTAGAGCTTTATGGCTACACCTTC. Its protein product is CASSQERVELYGYTF.

The CDR3 reads CASSQELGRGGKNTEAFF. As DNA, the CDR3 is TGCGCCAGCAGCCAAGAATTGGGGCGAGGGGGAAAGAACACTGAAGCTTTCTTT. The chain links TRBV4-1 to TRBJ1-1; D may be TRBD1 (6 bases). Trimming cost V 0 bases and J 1 base, with 18 bases left between them. This CDR3 region has 18 residues. Germline V gene lookup returns CDR1 MGHRA and CDR2 YSYEKL.

The chain carries TRBV14 and TRBJ1-4, with D possibly matching TRBD1 (5 bases). CDR3 length equals 15 residues. V lost 5 bases and J 4 bases, leaving 14 bases between the germline ends. The germline CDR1 and CDR2 sequences are SGHDN and FVKESK. The CDR3 coding sequence is TGTGCCAGCAGCGGTCCGGGACTGAGTAATGAAAAACTGTTTTTT. Protein: CASSGPGLSNEKLFF.

The chain links TRBV7-2 to TRBJ2-5, with D perhaps TRBD2 (6 bases). The CDR3 extends over 17 amino acids. Trimming cost V 2 bases and J 1 base, with 17 bases left between them. Per germline, CDR1 SGHTA and CDR2 FQGNSA. The CDR3: CASSLKAGGEFQETQYF. The CDR3, as DNA: TGTGCCAGCAGCTTAAAGGCTGGCGGGGAGTTCCAAGAGACCCAGTACTTC.

The V call is TRBV28, the J call TRBJ1-1; 12 bases fit TRBD1. V was clipped by 3 bases and J by 3 bases; unmatched bases: 14. The germline gives CDR1 MDHEN, CDR2 SYDVKM. This CDR3 contains 19 residues. In DNA form, the CDR3 reads TGTGCCAGCAGTTTCCACCTCCCCCGGGACAGGGGGCGGCACACTGAAGCTTTCTTT. Amino acid sequence: CASSFHLPRDRGRHTEAFF. Combining the CDR3 with reference TRBV28 and TRBJ1-1 gives the whole variable domain DVKVTQSSRYLVKRTGEKVFLECVQDMDHENMFWYRQDPGLGLRLIYFSYDVKMKEKGDIPEGYSVSREKKERFSLILESASTNQTSMYLCASSFHLPRDRGRHTEAFFGQGTRLTVV.